Given below is one TCR beta chain in context. The target antigen is unknown. Trimming at V came to 2 bases and at J to 5 bases, leaving 5 bases not matched to a gene. There are 14 residues in the CDR3. Germline CDR1 reads MNHEY; CDR2 reads SVGEGT. The data stem from a study of Graves' ophthalmopathy and Graves' hyperthyroidism. Notes on the study in general: Cross-validated, the 13-signature model showed 87.88%/81.08% sensitivity/specificity, and 80%/75% in the test set.

Transcripts of RNA were the source for amplifying TCR beta CDR3 regions. Second-round multiplex PCR came after first-round RT-PCR with HTBI primers. TCRdb itself ran the multiplex PCR reads through MiXCR, one entry per CDR3 protein. The sample holds about 220,000 distinct CDR3 sequences, approximately 21% seen once. Material for sequencing was peripheral blood. This chain connects TRBV6-2 or TRBV6-3 to TRBJ2-5; TRBD1 agrees at 7 bases. This TCR derives from a woman in her forties or fifties with Graves' ophthalmopathy. CDR3 region: CASSYPRGRETQYF. The CDR3 bases are TGTGCCAGCAGTTACCCGAGGGGGCGGGAGACCCAGTACTTC.